This TCR beta chain was recorded in a study of regulatory T cells in long-lasting Graves disease. On this clonotype itself: This could be a read error, since a much larger clone is one nucleotide away.

Library construction for TCR beta used iRepertoire HTBI primers and Arm-PCR of CDR3 regions. Each CDR3 protein gets one entry after TCRdb re-called the multiplex PCR reads with MiXCR. The sample has under 800,000 distinct CDR3 sequences; around 17% are singletons. Looked up from germline, CDR1 is SGHTA and CDR2 is FQGTGA. This CDR3 has 13 amino acids. Sample time point: newly diagnosed GD, antithyroid drugs for less than 3 months. Construction of the TCR library relied on RNA isolated from PBMCs. This sample was also put to use in a study of T cells in Graves' hyperthyroidism and ophthalmopathy.

The clonotype originates from a woman aged 25 to 39 with Graves disease. Sequencing was performed on peripheral blood mononuclear cells (PBMCs), taken at new diagnosis, from a patient treated with antithyroid drugs. This chain connects TRBV7-3 to TRBJ1-1; 9 nucleotides agree with TRBD1. The CDR3 loop reads CASSPGTGTEALF. The DNA of the CDR3 is TGTGCCAGCAGCCCTGGGACAGGGACTGAAGCTCTCTTT.